A selection of T cell receptor beta chains follows, all from one sample in a study of OX40 agonist ivuxolimab in advanced cancers. Data came from immunoSEQ multiplex PCR; TCRdb stores just in-frame clones and leaves some out. This sample carries tens of thousands of clones, 75% to 90% of them seen once, and the ten largest clones take approximately 10%. The starting material was CD4+ or CD8+ T cells sorted from blood, obtained in a trial of the OX40 agonist ivuxolimab. These receptors came from an adult with an advanced solid tumor such as melanoma, head and neck, liver or kidney cancer. Both conserved end residues are part of each CDR3. A D gene is named only where the DNA matches it firmly. Part of the rows lack a size; the others show once, few, many or a class for expanded clones.

d_call: .; clone_size: .; v_call: TRBV27; j_call: TRBJ1-5; cdr3_nt: TGTGCCAGCAGTTTATCAGCGTATAGCAATCAGCCCCAGCATTTT; cdr3_aa: CASSLSAYSNQPQHF
d_call: TRBD1; clone_size: .; v_call: TRBV30; j_call: TRBJ1-1; cdr3_nt: TGTGCCTGGAGTAGGGGGCCCTCAAACACTGAAGCTTTCTTT; cdr3_aa: CAWSRGPSNTEAFF
d_call: TRBD2; clone_size: .; v_call: TRBV9; j_call: TRBJ2-1; cdr3_nt: TGTGCCAGCAGCGTAGCCGGGACTAGCGGGGCGTTCTTC; cdr3_aa: CASSVAGTSGAFF
d_call: TRBD1; clone_size: .; v_call: TRBV5-1; j_call: TRBJ2-1; cdr3_nt: TGCGCCAGCAGCTCACCGGACAGGGGGGATGATGAGCAGTTCTTC; cdr3_aa: CASSSPDRGDDEQFF
d_call: .; clone_size: .; v_call: TRBV7-6; j_call: TRBJ2-7; cdr3_nt: TGTGCCAGCAGCTTAGCGACTAGCGAGCAGTACTTC; cdr3_aa: CASSLATSEQYF
d_call: TRBD1; clone_size: .; v_call: TRBV6-5; j_call: TRBJ2-7; cdr3_nt: TGTGCCAGCAGGGGACGGGACAGATTCTACGAGCAGTACTTC; cdr3_aa: CASRGRDRFYEQYF
d_call: .; clone_size: few; v_call: TRBV7-9; j_call: TRBJ2-7; cdr3_nt: TGTGCCAGCAGCTTAGCGGGGGTCCTCTACGAGCAGTACTTC; cdr3_aa: CASSLAGVLYEQYF
d_call: TRBD2; clone_size: .; v_call: TRBV5-1; j_call: TRBJ2-5; cdr3_nt: TGTGCCAGCAGCCCGCTTAGCGGGGGACAAGAGACCCAGTACTTC; cdr3_aa: CASSPLSGGQETQYF
d_call: TRBD2; clone_size: .; v_call: TRBV27; j_call: TRBJ2-1; cdr3_nt: TGTGCCAGCCGATTAGCGGGAGGGGTCGATGAGCAGTTCTTC; cdr3_aa: CASRLAGGVDEQFF
d_call: .; clone_size: once; v_call: TRBV11-2; j_call: TRBJ1-3; cdr3_nt: TGTGCCAGCAGCTACGGAAGCTCTGGAAACACCATATATTTT; cdr3_aa: CASSYGSSGNTIYF
d_call: .; clone_size: once; v_call: TRBV19; j_call: TRBJ1-1; cdr3_nt: TGTGCCAGTACCTGGGGGAGCACTGAAGCTTTCTTT; cdr3_aa: CASTWGSTEAFF
d_call: TRBD1; clone_size: .; v_call: TRBV5-1; j_call: TRBJ1-2; cdr3_nt: TGCGCCAGCAGCCCGGACAGGGCTAATGGCTACACCTTC; cdr3_aa: CASSPDRANGYTF
d_call: .; clone_size: .; v_call: TRBV30; j_call: TRBJ2-1; cdr3_nt: TGTGCCTGGAGTGGTGACCGCGGCTACAATGAGCAGTTCTTC; cdr3_aa: CAWSGDRGYNEQFF
d_call: .; clone_size: .; v_call: TRBV29-1; j_call: TRBJ2-2; cdr3_nt: TGCAGCGTTTTTGGGGTCACCGGGGAGCTGTTTTTT; cdr3_aa: CSVFGVTGELFF
d_call: TRBD1; clone_size: .; v_call: TRBV29-1; j_call: TRBJ2-7; cdr3_nt: TGCAGCGTTATGACAGGGGATTCCTACGAGCAGTACTTC; cdr3_aa: CSVMTGDSYEQYF
d_call: TRBD2; clone_size: .; v_call: TRBV7-9; j_call: TRBJ2-6; cdr3_nt: TGTGCCAGCAGCTCCCCTCCTGGGGGGGCTGGGGCCAACGTCCTGACTTTC; cdr3_aa: CASSSPPGGAGANVLTF
d_call: TRBD1; clone_size: .; v_call: TRBV7-6; j_call: TRBJ2-1; cdr3_nt: TGTGCCAGCAGCCCACGTCCCGGGACAGGGCCGTTTGTTGAGCAGTTCTTC; cdr3_aa: CASSPRPGTGPFVEQFF
d_call: TRBD2; clone_size: .; v_call: TRBV7-9; j_call: TRBJ2-1; cdr3_nt: TGTGCCGGAGGACTAGCGGGAAAGTATGAGCAGTTCTTC; cdr3_aa: CAGGLAGKYEQFF
d_call: TRBD1; clone_size: .; v_call: TRBV27; j_call: TRBJ2-3; cdr3_nt: TGTGCCAGCACAAGGGGGACAGGGGATGGGCCAGATACGCAGTATTTT; cdr3_aa: CASTRGTGDGPDTQYF
d_call: TRBD2; clone_size: .; v_call: TRBV4-2; j_call: TRBJ2-3; cdr3_nt: TGTGCCAGCAGCCAAGGGGGCGGGAGGGCTGTAGGAGATACGCAGTATTTT; cdr3_aa: CASSQGGGRAVGDTQYF
d_call: .; clone_size: .; v_call: TRBV25-1; j_call: TRBJ1-2; cdr3_nt: TGTGCCACCAGGGACTCCATGGAAGGCGGCTACACCTTC; cdr3_aa: CATRDSMEGGYTF
d_call: TRBD2; clone_size: .; v_call: TRBV19; j_call: TRBJ2-7; cdr3_nt: TGTGCCAGTAGGGCGCGGGGGAGCTACGAGCAGTACTTC; cdr3_aa: CASRARGSYEQYF
d_call: TRBD2; clone_size: .; v_call: TRBV19; j_call: TRBJ2-1; cdr3_nt: TGTGCCAGTAGTATCGGACTAGCGACCTACAATGAGCAGTTCTTC; cdr3_aa: CASSIGLATYNEQFF
d_call: TRBD1; clone_size: .; v_call: TRBV6-4; j_call: TRBJ1-1; cdr3_nt: TGTGCCAGGCAGGGACAGGGGGCGGATGAAGCTTTCTTT; cdr3_aa: CARQGQGADEAFF
d_call: .; clone_size: .; v_call: TRBV7-9; j_call: TRBJ1-5; cdr3_nt: TGTGCCAGCAGCTTAGGGGGGGTAAATCAGCCCCAGCATTTT; cdr3_aa: CASSLGGVNQPQHF
d_call: TRBD1; clone_size: .; v_call: TRBV5-4; j_call: TRBJ2-7; cdr3_nt: TGTGCCAGCAGCTTGGGGCAGGGGGTTGTCGAGCAGTACTTC; cdr3_aa: CASSLGQGVVEQYF
d_call: .; clone_size: .; v_call: TRBV27; j_call: TRBJ2-7; cdr3_nt: TGTGCCAGCAGTTTACGCCTCATGGCCTACGAGCAGTACTTC; cdr3_aa: CASSLRLMAYEQYF
d_call: .; clone_size: .; v_call: TRBV5-6; j_call: TRBJ2-3; cdr3_nt: TGTGCCAGCAGCTTGGCCCTTTCAAATACGCAGTATTTT; cdr3_aa: CASSLALSNTQYF
d_call: .; clone_size: .; v_call: TRBV7-8; j_call: TRBJ2-2; cdr3_nt: TGTGCCAGCAGCTTAGAACCGCGGACCGGGGAGCTGTTTTTT; cdr3_aa: CASSLEPRTGELFF
d_call: TRBD1; clone_size: .; v_call: TRBV18; j_call: TRBJ2-7; cdr3_nt: TGTGCCAGCTCACCAAATCTTACACCTCCGGGACAGGCCACCTACGAGCAGTACTTC; cdr3_aa: CASSPNLTPPGQATYEQYF
d_call: .; clone_size: .; v_call: TRBV7-9; j_call: TRBJ2-7; cdr3_nt: TGTGCCAGCAGCCGCGGGATGGCCAGGGACTACGAGCAGTACTTC; cdr3_aa: CASSRGMARDYEQYF
d_call: .; clone_size: .; v_call: TRBV11-2; j_call: TRBJ1-1; cdr3_nt: TGTGCCAGCAGCTTAGCGGGCGACTTAAACACTGAAGCTTTCTTT; cdr3_aa: CASSLAGDLNTEAFF
d_call: .; clone_size: .; v_call: TRBV27; j_call: TRBJ1-2; cdr3_nt: TGTGCCAGCAGTTCAGGCCTAAAGCGCTACACCTTC; cdr3_aa: CASSSGLKRYTF
d_call: TRBD2; clone_size: .; v_call: TRBV6-1; j_call: TRBJ2-3; cdr3_nt: TGTGCCAGCAGTGAAGCGGGGGGGGGAGGAGATACGCAGTATTTT; cdr3_aa: CASSEAGGGGDTQYF
d_call: .; clone_size: .; v_call: TRBV7-9; j_call: TRBJ2-1; cdr3_nt: TGTGCCAGCACCCTAAGTGAACTTAACTACAATGAGCAGTTCTTC; cdr3_aa: CASTLSELNYNEQFF
d_call: .; clone_size: .; v_call: TRBV6-5; j_call: TRBJ2-5; cdr3_nt: TGTGCCAGCAGTCGGCAGGGGCCAGAAGAGACCCAGTACTTC; cdr3_aa: CASSRQGPEETQYF
d_call: .; clone_size: .; v_call: TRBV7-3; j_call: TRBJ2-2; cdr3_nt: TGTGCCAGCAGCTTATGGTCCGGGGAGCTGTTTTTT; cdr3_aa: CASSLWSGELFF
d_call: .; clone_size: .; v_call: TRBV27; j_call: TRBJ2-4; cdr3_nt: TGTGCCAGCAGTTTAGGAGCTTTCAAAAACATTCAGTACTTC; cdr3_aa: CASSLGAFKNIQYF
d_call: TRBD2; clone_size: .; v_call: TRBV18; j_call: TRBJ2-3; cdr3_nt: TGTGCCAGCTCACCCTGGACTAGCGGGAGCGGAAGCACAGATACGCAGTATTTT; cdr3_aa: CASSPWTSGSGSTDTQYF
d_call: .; clone_size: .; v_call: TRBV15; j_call: TRBJ2-7; cdr3_nt: TGTGCCACCAGCAGAGAGGCACCCCCGTTTGGTATCTACGAGCAGTACTTC; cdr3_aa: CATSREAPPFGIYEQYF
d_call: .; clone_size: .; v_call: TRBV7-2; j_call: TRBJ2-7; cdr3_nt: TGTGCCAGCAGCTTAAGTTCCCGCCGTTACGAGCAGTACTTC; cdr3_aa: CASSLSSRRYEQYF
d_call: .; clone_size: .; v_call: TRBV7-6; j_call: TRBJ1-2; cdr3_nt: TGTGCCAGCAGCCCAGTTTGGGCAGGGAAGGATGGCTACACCTTC; cdr3_aa: CASSPVWAGKDGYTF
d_call: .; clone_size: .; v_call: TRBV7-9; j_call: TRBJ1-1; cdr3_nt: TGTGCCAGCAGCTGGGAGTTCAGCACTGAAGCTTTCTTT; cdr3_aa: CASSWEFSTEAFF
d_call: .; clone_size: .; v_call: TRBV6-1; j_call: TRBJ2-7; cdr3_nt: TGTGCCAGCAGGGACTACCTGCCCTACGAGCAGTACTTC; cdr3_aa: CASRDYLPYEQYF
d_call: .; clone_size: .; v_call: TRBV7-9; j_call: TRBJ2-7; cdr3_nt: TGTGCCAGCAGCTTAAGGGTGTACGAGCAGTACTTC; cdr3_aa: CASSLRVYEQYF